These T cell receptor beta chains were read from a single sample in a study of graft-versus-host responses after intestinal transplantation. The method was immunoSEQ multiplex PCR; TCRdb's version includes in-frame clones alone and lacks a portion of them. The sample includes under 30,000 clones, approximately 83% of them seen just once. The sample here was PBMCs, taken roughly 69 weeks after intestinal transplant. Receptors originate from a human patient who received an intestinal transplant, so some T cells may come from the graft donor. CDR3s include the opening cysteine and the closing phenylalanine or tryptophan. A D gene is named only where the DNA matches it firmly. Size is omitted from some rows. Given values are once, few, many or a class for expanded clones.

clone_size: once; j_call: TRBJ2-5; cdr3_length: 18; v_call: TRBV5-8; d_call: TRBD1; cdr3_aa: CASSFDRGRARLQETQYF; cdr3_nt: TGTGCCAGCAGCTTCGACAGGGGCCGGGCGCGCCTTCAAGAGACCCAGTACTTC
clone_size: NA; j_call: TRBJ1-3; cdr3_length: 16; v_call: TRBV28; d_call: TRBD1; cdr3_aa: CASSRTGAHSGNTIYF; cdr3_nt: TGTGCCAGCAGCCGGACAGGGGCCCACTCTGGAAACACCATATATTTT
clone_size: few; j_call: TRBJ2-3; cdr3_length: 14; v_call: TRBV6-6; d_call: NA; cdr3_aa: CASRVSSGTDTQYF; cdr3_nt: TGTGCCAGCAGGGTCAGCAGTGGCACAGATACGCAGTATTTT
clone_size: NA; j_call: TRBJ2-1; cdr3_length: 13; v_call: TRBV6-1; d_call: TRBD2; cdr3_aa: CASLLTGGSEQFF; cdr3_nt: TGTGCCAGCCTCTTAACGGGAGGCTCCGAGCAGTTCTTC
clone_size: once; j_call: TRBJ1-2; cdr3_length: 15; v_call: TRBV2; d_call: TRBD1; cdr3_aa: CASSKDRGSSYGYTF; cdr3_nt: TGTGCCAGCAGTAAGGACAGGGGGAGCTCCTATGGCTACACCTTC
clone_size: NA; j_call: TRBJ1-2; cdr3_length: 13; v_call: TRBV27; d_call: TRBD1; cdr3_aa: CASRLRTGEGYTF; cdr3_nt: TGTGCCAGCCGACTTAGAACAGGGGAAGGCTACACCTTC
clone_size: NA; j_call: TRBJ1-5; cdr3_length: 14; v_call: TRBV2; d_call: NA; cdr3_aa: CASSGGQHNQPQHF; cdr3_nt: TGTGCCAGCAGTGGAGGACAGCACAATCAGCCCCAGCATTTT
clone_size: NA; j_call: TRBJ2-5; cdr3_length: 12; v_call: TRBV7-8; d_call: NA; cdr3_aa: CASSLGQETQYF; cdr3_nt: TGTGCCAGCAGCTTAGGACAAGAGACCCAGTACTTC
clone_size: NA; j_call: TRBJ2-5; cdr3_length: 13; v_call: TRBV5-4; d_call: TRBD1; cdr3_aa: CASSFLGGGTQYF; cdr3_nt: TGTGCCAGCAGCTTCCTAGGGGGCGGGACCCAGTACTTC
clone_size: NA; j_call: TRBJ1-2; cdr3_length: 14; v_call: TRBV5-4; d_call: TRBD1; cdr3_aa: CASSLWQGEDGYTF; cdr3_nt: TGTGCCAGCAGCTTGTGGCAGGGGGAGGATGGCTACACCTTC
clone_size: NA; j_call: TRBJ2-7; cdr3_length: 14; v_call: TRBV11-3; d_call: NA; cdr3_aa: CASSLAGTGHEQYF; cdr3_nt: TGTGCCAGCAGCTTAGCCGGGACGGGACACGAGCAGTACTTC
clone_size: once; j_call: TRBJ2-7; cdr3_length: 15; v_call: TRBV7-3; d_call: TRBD1; cdr3_aa: CASSLIGGTSYEQYF; cdr3_nt: TGTGCCAGCAGCTTAATAGGGGGCACCTCCTACGAGCAGTACTTC
clone_size: NA; j_call: TRBJ2-7; cdr3_length: 13; v_call: TRBV29-1; d_call: NA; cdr3_aa: CSARGQVSYEQYF; cdr3_nt: TGCAGCGCCCGAGGCCAGGTCTCCTACGAGCAGTACTTC
clone_size: NA; j_call: TRBJ2-1; cdr3_length: 15; v_call: TRBV4-1; d_call: NA; cdr3_aa: CASSQDGSSYNEQFF; cdr3_nt: TGCGCCAGCAGCCAAGACGGGAGCTCCTACAATGAGCAGTTCTTC
clone_size: once; j_call: TRBJ1-2; cdr3_length: 16; v_call: TRBV7-9; d_call: TRBD1; cdr3_aa: CASSRKGQTSGDGYTF; cdr3_nt: TGTGCCAGCAGCCGCAAGGGACAGACGTCCGGGGATGGCTACACCTTC
clone_size: NA; j_call: TRBJ1-1; cdr3_length: 19; v_call: TRBV19; d_call: NA; cdr3_aa: CASSIRRRQGWVKNTEAFF; cdr3_nt: TGTGCCAGTAGTATACGGAGGAGGCAGGGCTGGGTAAAGAACACTGAAGCTTTCTTT
clone_size: NA; j_call: TRBJ1-2; cdr3_length: 17; v_call: TRBV30; d_call: NA; cdr3_aa: CAWSVGGVGFNFHGYTF; cdr3_nt: TGTGCCTGGAGTGTCGGAGGGGTCGGATTTAATTTCCATGGCTACACCTTC
clone_size: NA; j_call: TRBJ1-2; cdr3_length: 16; v_call: TRBV9; d_call: NA; cdr3_aa: CASSVGVGAPIGGYTF; cdr3_nt: TGTGCCAGCAGCGTAGGGGTAGGGGCACCCATCGGTGGCTACACCTTC
clone_size: NA; j_call: TRBJ2-3; cdr3_length: 13; v_call: TRBV5-1; d_call: NA; cdr3_aa: CASSELPTDTQYF; cdr3_nt: TGCGCCAGCAGCGAGTTACCTACAGATACGCAGTATTTT
clone_size: NA; j_call: TRBJ2-3; cdr3_length: 15; v_call: TRBV9; d_call: NA; cdr3_aa: CASSVALGGADTQYF; cdr3_nt: TGTGCCAGCAGCGTAGCTCTGGGAGGTGCAGATACGCAGTATTTT
clone_size: NA; j_call: TRBJ2-5; cdr3_length: 14; v_call: TRBV5-1; d_call: NA; cdr3_aa: CASSLTVPGETQYF; cdr3_nt: TGCGCCAGCAGCTTGACGGTGCCAGGGGAGACCCAGTACTTC
clone_size: NA; j_call: TRBJ1-4; cdr3_length: 13; v_call: TRBV5-1; d_call: TRBD1; cdr3_aa: CASSLGGTGDPFF; cdr3_nt: TGCGCCAGCAGCTTGGGTGGAACAGGGGATCCGTTTTTT
clone_size: NA; j_call: TRBJ1-5; cdr3_length: 15; v_call: TRBV27; d_call: NA; cdr3_aa: CASSPWTAGNQPQHF; cdr3_nt: TGTGCCAGCAGTCCCTGGACAGCCGGCAATCAGCCCCAGCATTTT
clone_size: NA; j_call: TRBJ2-7; cdr3_length: 15; v_call: TRBV6-1; d_call: TRBD2; cdr3_aa: CASSPALAGAYEQYF; cdr3_nt: TGTGCCAGCAGTCCAGCACTAGCGGGTGCCTACGAGCAGTACTTC
clone_size: few; j_call: TRBJ2-7; cdr3_length: 13; v_call: TRBV6-1; d_call: TRBD1; cdr3_aa: CASSMGQADEQYF; cdr3_nt: TGTGCCAGCAGTATGGGACAGGCCGACGAGCAGTACTTC
clone_size: NA; j_call: TRBJ2-3; cdr3_length: 14; v_call: TRBV28; d_call: NA; cdr3_aa: CASSFGPTGDTQYF; cdr3_nt: TGTGCCAGCAGTTTCGGACCCACTGGAGATACGCAGTATTTT
clone_size: once; j_call: TRBJ2-3; cdr3_length: 20; v_call: TRBV5-1; d_call: TRBD2; cdr3_aa: CASSPWTLAGEDLYTDTQYF; cdr3_nt: TGCGCCAGCAGCCCTTGGACTCTAGCGGGAGAGGATCTTTACACAGATACGCAGTATTTT
clone_size: NA; j_call: TRBJ1-2; cdr3_length: 15; v_call: TRBV27; d_call: NA; cdr3_aa: CASSWGSGMFDGYTF; cdr3_nt: TGTGCCAGCAGTTGGGGGTCGGGAATGTTTGATGGCTACACCTTC
clone_size: NA; j_call: TRBJ2-5; cdr3_length: 14; v_call: TRBV19; d_call: TRBD2; cdr3_aa: CASKVVAGGETQYF; cdr3_nt: TGTGCCAGTAAGGTGGTAGCGGGAGGAGAGACCCAGTACTTC
clone_size: NA; j_call: TRBJ1-2; cdr3_length: 16; v_call: TRBV4-1; d_call: NA; cdr3_aa: CASSQETGLQMLGYTF; cdr3_nt: TGCGCCAGCAGCCAAGAAACCGGACTCCAGATGTTGGGCTACACCTTC
clone_size: NA; j_call: TRBJ2-7; cdr3_length: 12; v_call: TRBV6-5; d_call: TRBD1; cdr3_aa: CASSPSGTGIYF; cdr3_nt: TGTGCCAGCAGCCCCTCCGGGACAGGGATCTACTTC
clone_size: NA; j_call: TRBJ2-5; cdr3_length: 16; v_call: TRBV19; d_call: NA; cdr3_aa: CASSTGTRRGLETQYF; cdr3_nt: TGTGCCAGTAGTACGGGAACACGGCGGGGTTTAGAGACCCAGTACTTC
clone_size: NA; j_call: TRBJ2-7; cdr3_length: 13; v_call: TRBV30; d_call: NA; cdr3_aa: CAWSRDSTYEQYF; cdr3_nt: TGTGCCTGGAGTCGAGACAGTACCTACGAGCAGTACTTC
clone_size: NA; j_call: TRBJ1-2; cdr3_length: 11; v_call: TRBV20-1; d_call: NA; cdr3_aa: CSATGFGGYTF; cdr3_nt: TGCAGTGCCACAGGGTTTGGAGGCTACACCTTC
clone_size: NA; j_call: TRBJ2-7; cdr3_length: 11; v_call: TRBV2; d_call: NA; cdr3_aa: CASVQDYEQYF; cdr3_nt: TGTGCCAGCGTGCAAGACTACGAGCAGTACTTC
clone_size: NA; j_call: TRBJ2-7; cdr3_length: 13; v_call: TRBV6-5; d_call: NA; cdr3_aa: CASSSDGAYEQYF; cdr3_nt: TGTGCCAGCAGTTCCGACGGAGCCTACGAGCAGTACTTC
clone_size: once; j_call: TRBJ2-7; cdr3_length: 17; v_call: TRBV4-2; d_call: NA; cdr3_aa: CASSQDHGSLISYEQYF; cdr3_nt: TGTGCCAGCAGCCAAGATCACGGCAGCCTGATTTCCTACGAGCAGTACTTC
clone_size: NA; j_call: TRBJ2-5; cdr3_length: 15; v_call: TRBV5-1; d_call: TRBD2; cdr3_aa: CASSFLGTKQETQYF; cdr3_nt: TGCGCCAGCAGCTTTTTGGGGACTAAGCAAGAGACCCAGTACTTC
clone_size: NA; j_call: TRBJ2-1; cdr3_length: 14; v_call: TRBV25-1; d_call: NA; cdr3_aa: CASLLAQTYNEQFF; cdr3_nt: TGTGCCAGTCTTCTAGCTCAAACCTACAATGAGCAGTTCTTC
clone_size: NA; j_call: TRBJ2-3; cdr3_length: 16; v_call: TRBV14; d_call: NA; cdr3_aa: CASSPERTTRTDTQYF; cdr3_nt: TGTGCCAGCAGCCCCGAGCGGACTACTCGCACAGATACGCAGTATTTT
clone_size: few; j_call: TRBJ2-7; cdr3_length: 14; v_call: TRBV15; d_call: TRBD2; cdr3_aa: CATSRVLAGAEQYF; cdr3_nt: TGTGCCACCAGCAGAGTTCTAGCGGGAGCCGAGCAGTACTTC
clone_size: NA; j_call: TRBJ2-2; cdr3_length: 23; v_call: TRBV19; d_call: TRBD1; cdr3_aa: CASSVPLNRSGQGEFRDTGELFF; cdr3_nt: TGTGCCAGTAGTGTTCCGCTCAACCGGTCGGGACAGGGGGAATTTAGGGACACCGGGGAGCTGTTTTTT
clone_size: NA; j_call: TRBJ1-2; cdr3_length: 14; v_call: TRBV10-2; d_call: TRBD1; cdr3_aa: CASRDRGRENGYTF; cdr3_nt: TGCGCCAGCAGGGACAGGGGGAGAGAAAATGGCTACACCTTC
clone_size: NA; j_call: TRBJ2-1; cdr3_length: 16; v_call: TRBV11-2; d_call: NA; cdr3_aa: CASSAVGARSYNEQFF; cdr3_nt: TGTGCCAGCAGCGCTGTGGGGGCCCGCTCCTACAATGAGCAGTTCTTC
clone_size: NA; j_call: TRBJ2-2; cdr3_length: 16; v_call: TRBV12-5; d_call: TRBD2; cdr3_aa: CASAAAAGGQDGELFF; cdr3_nt: TGTGCTAGTGCCGCGGCAGCGGGAGGGCAAGACGGGGAGCTGTTTTTT
clone_size: NA; j_call: TRBJ2-5; cdr3_length: 15; v_call: TRBV7-3; d_call: NA; cdr3_aa: CASSLGGGRRETQYF; cdr3_nt: TGTGCCAGCAGCTTAGGGGGCGGCCGTAGAGAGACCCAGTACTTC
clone_size: NA; j_call: TRBJ1-4; cdr3_length: 15; v_call: TRBV28; d_call: NA; cdr3_aa: CASSRQGSLNEKLFF; cdr3_nt: TGTGCCAGCAGCAGACAAGGCAGCCTAAATGAAAAACTGTTTTTT
clone_size: NA; j_call: TRBJ2-1; cdr3_length: 18; v_call: TRBV7-3; d_call: TRBD2; cdr3_aa: CASSATQGGLAGNNEQFF; cdr3_nt: TGTGCCAGCAGCGCAACCCAAGGGGGACTAGCGGGTAACAATGAGCAGTTCTTC
clone_size: NA; j_call: TRBJ2-7; cdr3_length: 15; v_call: TRBV5-1; d_call: TRBD2; cdr3_aa: CASSRLAGENYEQYF; cdr3_nt: TGCGCCAGCAGCCGGCTAGCGGGAGAGAACTACGAGCAGTACTTC
clone_size: NA; j_call: TRBJ1-1; cdr3_length: 14; v_call: TRBV5-1; d_call: NA; cdr3_aa: CASSLFSGDTEAFF; cdr3_nt: TGCGCCAGCAGCTTGTTTTCTGGGGACACTGAAGCTTTCTTT
clone_size: NA; j_call: TRBJ1-1; cdr3_length: 14; v_call: TRBV7-8; d_call: NA; cdr3_aa: CASSLVQGSTEAFF; cdr3_nt: TGTGCCAGCAGCTTAGTCCAGGGCTCCACTGAAGCTTTCTTT
clone_size: NA; j_call: TRBJ1-2; cdr3_length: 15; v_call: TRBV7-9; d_call: NA; cdr3_aa: CASSLVDSAVYGYTF; cdr3_nt: TGTGCCAGCAGCTTAGTAGACAGCGCAGTCTATGGCTACACCTTC
clone_size: once; j_call: TRBJ2-4; cdr3_length: 13; v_call: TRBV29-1; d_call: TRBD1; cdr3_aa: CSVEGTGKNIQYF; cdr3_nt: TGCAGCGTTGAAGGGACAGGGAAAAACATTCAGTACTTC
clone_size: NA; j_call: TRBJ1-1; cdr3_length: 16; v_call: TRBV6-5; d_call: TRBD1; cdr3_aa: CASSYRPGGLNTEAFF; cdr3_nt: TGTGCCAGCAGTTACAGGCCAGGGGGCTTGAACACTGAAGCTTTCTTT
clone_size: NA; j_call: TRBJ2-7; cdr3_length: 14; v_call: TRBV11-3; d_call: NA; cdr3_aa: CASSDPSGAGEQYF; cdr3_nt: TGTGCCAGCAGCGACCCCTCAGGGGCGGGCGAGCAGTACTTC
clone_size: NA; j_call: TRBJ2-1; cdr3_length: 11; v_call: TRBV6-1; d_call: NA; cdr3_aa: CASSEGNEQFF; cdr3_nt: TGTGCCAGCAGTGAGGGGAATGAGCAGTTCTTC
clone_size: NA; j_call: TRBJ1-3; cdr3_length: 14; v_call: TRBV7-9; d_call: NA; cdr3_aa: CASSLAGEANTIYF; cdr3_nt: TGTGCCAGCAGCTTAGCAGGGGAGGCAAACACCATATATTTT
clone_size: NA; j_call: TRBJ2-2; cdr3_length: 15; v_call: TRBV6-5; d_call: NA; cdr3_aa: CASSRMQRGTGELFF; cdr3_nt: TGTGCCAGCAGCCGTATGCAGAGAGGGACCGGGGAGCTGTTTTTT
clone_size: NA; j_call: TRBJ2-7; cdr3_length: 12; v_call: TRBV11-2; d_call: NA; cdr3_aa: CASSLGANEQYF; cdr3_nt: TGTGCCAGCAGCTTAGGGGCCAACGAGCAGTACTTC
clone_size: NA; j_call: TRBJ2-1; cdr3_length: 14; v_call: TRBV29-1; d_call: NA; cdr3_aa: CSVMERAATNEQFF; cdr3_nt: TGCAGCGTTATGGAACGGGCGGCCACCAATGAGCAGTTCTTC